These T cell receptor beta chains were read from a single sample in a study of Ad26.COV2.S vaccination and SARS-CoV-2 variants. Profiled with immunoSEQ multiplex PCR; TCRdb holds only in-frame clones, not every one. The table records about 410,000 clones, around 89% of them present only once. Here the sequenced sample was peripheral blood, taken in a trial of Ad26.COV2.S vaccine versus placebo. The receptors were sampled from a person aged 18-65 years who received the Ad26.COV2.S COVID-19 vaccine or a placebo. CDR3s include the opening cysteine and the closing phenylalanine or tryptophan. The D gene is left open where the match is weak. Clone size is shown for a subset of rows, as once, few, many or a class of expanded clone.

j_gene	abundance	v_gene	d_gene	CDR3nt	CDR3aa
TRBJ1-2	-	TRBV5-3	-	TGTGCCAGAGGCGGGGGGAACGTTGGCTACACCTTC	CARGGGNVGYTF
TRBJ1-5	-	TRBV28	-	TGTGCCAGCAGTTTAGGAGTTCAGCCCCAGCATTTT	CASSLGVQPQHF
TRBJ2-1	-	TRBV28	TRBD2	TGTGCCAGCAGCGGACTAGCGGGCGTCAGCTCCTACAATGAGCAGTTCTTC	CASSGLAGVSSYNEQFF
TRBJ2-1	-	TRBV7-2	TRBD2	TGTGCCAGCAGCCCGACTAGCGGGAGCTCCTACAATGAGCAGTTCTTC	CASSPTSGSSYNEQFF
TRBJ2-7	-	TRBV18	TRBD2	TGTGCCAGCTCACCAGGCGGGAGTTACGAGCAGTACTTC	CASSPGGSYEQYF
TRBJ2-7	-	TRBV29-1	-	TGCAGCGTCCGAGGACAGTTTTACGAGCAGTACTTC	CSVRGQFYEQYF
TRBJ2-5	-	TRBV14	-	TGTGCCAGCAGCCCCCGGGGCGGAGCAAAAGAGACCCAGTACTTC	CASSPRGGAKETQYF
TRBJ2-7	-	TRBV13	-	TGTGCCAGCAGCTTAGGACGGGCAACCTACGAGCAGTACTTC	CASSLGRATYEQYF
TRBJ1-2	-	TRBV10-3	-	TGTGCCATCAGTCTAGGGAACTATGGCTACACCTTC	CAISLGNYGYTF
TRBJ1-3	-	TRBV10-3	-	TGTGCCATCACCCCATCGAGCTCTGGAAACACCATATATTTT	CAITPSSSGNTIYF
TRBJ2-6	-	TRBV3-1/TRBV3-2	-	TGTGCCAGCAGCCAAGATGTCATATTACGGGGACGCTCTGGGGCCAACGTCCTGACTTTC	CASSQDVILRGRSGANVLTF
TRBJ2-2	-	TRBV7-3	-	TGTGCCAGCAGCTTAAGTGGGACACGGAGCACCGGGGAGCTGTTTTTT	CASSLSGTRSTGELFF
TRBJ1-2	-	TRBV6-5	TRBD1	TGTGCCAGCATCCCCGGGACAGTGGCTAACTATGGCTACACCTTC	CASIPGTVANYGYTF
TRBJ2-6	-	TRBV18	-	TGTGCCAGCTCACCGGTCGGATACTCTGGGGCCAACGTCCTGACTTTC	CASSPVGYSGANVLTF
TRBJ2-2	-	TRBV27	TRBD1	TGTGCCAGCAGACAAATTACAGGGGCGGGCACCGGGGAGCTGTTTTTT	CASRQITGAGTGELFF
TRBJ1-2	-	TRBV7-3	-	TGTGCCAGCAGCTCCCCAACTGCCGGGGGCGGGCGAAACTATGGCTACACCTTC	CASSSPTAGGGRNYGYTF
TRBJ1-2	-	TRBV2	-	TGTGCCAGCAGTGAAGTGAACACCGGGCCCCGAGGTGATGGCTACACCTTC	CASSEVNTGPRGDGYTF
TRBJ2-2	-	TRBV18	-	TGTGCCAGCTCCCGGAGCCGGCAGCCGAACACCGGGGAGCTGTTTTTT	CASSRSRQPNTGELFF
TRBJ1-5	-	TRBV4-3	-	TGCGCCAGCAGCCAAGGCTCAAGCGGCAATCAGCCCCAGCATTTT	CASSQGSSGNQPQHF
TRBJ1-2	-	TRBV6-5	-	TGTGCCAGCAGCCGCCGCGGTCAGGACTATGGCTACACCTTC	CASSRRGQDYGYTF
TRBJ2-1	-	TRBV4-3	TRBD2	TGCGCCAGCAGCCAAGCTTTAATAGCGGGAGGTGTCGATGAGCAGTTCTTC	CASSQALIAGGVDEQFF
TRBJ2-1	-	TRBV5-8	TRBD2	TGTGCCAGCAGCACCCCTAGCGGGGGACAACACAATGAGCAGTTCTTC	CASSTPSGGQHNEQFF
TRBJ1-1	-	TRBV2	-	TGTGCCAGCAGGGAGAGGGTCACTGAAGCTTTCTTT	CASRERVTEAFF
TRBJ1-1	-	TRBV9	-	TGTGCCAGCAGCGCTATCCGGGCGGACACTGAAGCTTTCTTT	CASSAIRADTEAFF
TRBJ2-1	-	TRBV2	TRBD2	TGTGCCAGCTCCCTTACTAGCGCGACCTACAATGAGCAGTTCTTC	CASSLTSATYNEQFF
TRBJ2-1	-	TRBV5-4	TRBD2	TGTGCCAGGGGTGGGACTAGCGGGAGAAATGAGCAGTTCTTC	CARGGTSGRNEQFF
TRBJ1-2	-	TRBV29-1	-	TGCAGCGTTGAGGGCGGACCTAACTATGGCTACACCTTC	CSVEGGPNYGYTF
TRBJ2-1	-	TRBV5-1	TRBD1	TGCGCCAGCAGCTTAGACAGGGTCTACAATGAGCAGTTCTTC	CASSLDRVYNEQFF
TRBJ2-1	-	TRBV6-2/TRBV6-3	TRBD1	TGTGCCAGCAGCCGTTTGGGACAGTCAACGAATGAGCAGTTCTTC	CASSRLGQSTNEQFF
TRBJ2-3	-	TRBV5-1	TRBD2	TGCGCCAGCAGGCCGGGACTAGCGGGAGGAGATACGCAGTATTTT	CASRPGLAGGDTQYF
TRBJ1-1	-	TRBV5-4	-	TGTGCCAGCGTCCCGGACCAGAACTCGGTCACTGAAGCTTTCTTT	CASVPDQNSVTEAFF
TRBJ2-1	-	TRBV5-4	TRBD2	TGTGCCAGCAGCCTTACCCGGGACGGCGGGAGATTTGGTTGGTTCTTC	CASSLTRDGGRFGWFF
TRBJ1-4	-	TRBV7-9	-	TGTGCCAGCAGCGACTCGGATTTGTCAGAAGAAAAACTGTTTTTT	CASSDSDLSEEKLFF
TRBJ2-7	-	TRBV9	-	TGTGCCAGCAGCGCGGGGCAGCCGCCCTACGAGCAGTACTTC	CASSAGQPPYEQYF
TRBJ2-1	-	TRBV3-1/TRBV3-2	-	TGTGCCAGCAGCCAAGCGGCCAATGAGCAGTTCTTC	CASSQAANEQFF
TRBJ1-4	-	TRBV19	TRBD1	TGTGCCAGTAGTACCGGGACAGAAAATGAAAAACTGTTTTTT	CASSTGTENEKLFF
TRBJ1-5	-	TRBV24-1	-	TGTGCCACCAGTGGCCTCGGCAGGGATCAGCCCCAGCATTTT	CATSGLGRDQPQHF
TRBJ2-3	-	TRBV5-5	-	TGTGCCAGCAGCGGAATCAGAGATACGCAGTATTTT	CASSGIRDTQYF
TRBJ2-1	-	TRBV10-2	TRBD1	TGCGCCACGGCCTGGACAGGCGACTACAATGAGCAGTTCTTC	CATAWTGDYNEQFF
TRBJ1-6	-	TRBV7-2	-	TGTGCCAGCAGCCCGACCAGGCTGCTACGATCACCCCTCCACTTT	CASSPTRLLRSPLHF
TRBJ2-5	-	TRBV15	-	TGTGCCACCTCGCTAGGGGAGACCCAGTACTTC	CATSLGETQYF
TRBJ1-2	few	TRBV5-6	-	TGTGCCAGCAGCTTGCCCGACACCTATGGCTACACCTTC	CASSLPDTYGYTF
TRBJ1-2	-	TRBV19	TRBD1	TGTGCCAGTAGTATAAAGGGCGGGACGGGCCAGGGGGCTTATGGCTACACCTTC	CASSIKGGTGQGAYGYTF
TRBJ2-5	-	TRBV5-4	-	TGTGCCAGCAGCTTGGGGGCGGGGACGGGCCAAGAGACCCAGTACTTC	CASSLGAGTGQETQYF